The 16 T cell receptor beta chains below were found in one sample sequenced in a study of somatic mutations in cytotoxic T cells in rheumatoid arthritis. Libraries were prepared by immunoSEQ multiplex PCR; TCRdb keeps only in-frame clonotypes and omits some of them. The data show approximately 16,000 clones, 75% to 80% seen once. Sequenced sample: CD8+ T cells sorted from blood. Receptors originate from an adult with rheumatoid arthritis.

The chain is built from TRBV6-5 and TRBJ1-2; tentative D call: TRBD1 (5 bases). Trimming stripped 6 bases from V and 7 bases from J, with 15 bases between. The CDR3 is 13 amino acids. Germline CDR1 is MNHEY and CDR2 is SVGAGI. The CDR3 region has the DNA TGTGCCAGCAGCCGTGGGACGGCGGGTGGCTACACCTTC. It codes for CASSRGTAGGYTF.

The rearrangement links TRBV27 to TRBJ1-1; 7 nucleotides agree with TRBD1. J was trimmed by 5 bases and V by 2 bases; bases with no gene match: 2. In germline, CDR1 is MNHEY, CDR2 SMNVEV (reference sequence). This CDR3 region has 13 residues. As DNA, the CDR3 is TGTGCCAGCAGTTTACCCAGGGGGACTGAAGCTTTCTTT. Protein sequence: CASSLPRGTEAFF.

This chain links TRBV14 with TRBJ1-2; D remains ambiguous. Per the germline V gene, CDR1 is SGHDN and CDR2 is FVKESK. Trimming took off 4 bases at V and 5 bases at J, with 11 bases between the two ends. CDR3 length equals 13 residues. The CDR3 region has the DNA TGTGCCAGCAGCCGGAAGTGGCTTTATGGCTACACCTTC. Amino acids: CASSRKWLYGYTF.

The chain joins TRBV6-6 to TRBJ2-7, with a tentative D call TRBD1 (5 bases). V lost 5 bases and J 3 bases, leaving 14 bases between the germline ends. CDR1 MNHNY and CDR2 SVGAGI come from the germline V gene (reference sequence). The CDR3 length is 14 residues. The CDR3 loop reads CASSPVQGGYEQYF. CDR3 coding DNA: TGTGCCAGCAGTCCCGTGCAGGGTGGCTACGAGCAGTACTTC.

The sample holds a few counts of this clone. J is TRBJ2-7 and V is TRBV27; 7 nucleotides match TRBD2. The CDR3 runs to 12 residues. CDR1 MNHEY and CDR2 SMNVEV come from the germline V gene (reference sequence). V shed 8 bases and J 1 base; nucleotides not matched to a gene: 2. CDR3 loop: CASGGGSYEQYF. Written as DNA, the CDR3 is TGTGCCAGCGGCGGGGGATCCTACGAGCAGTACTTC.

The chain recombines TRBV7-9 with TRBJ2-2, with 7 bases lining up with TRBD2. In germline, CDR1 is SEHNR, CDR2 FQNEAQ (reference sequence). CDR3 length equals 16 residues. V lost 1 base, J lost 3 bases, and 5 bases stayed unmatched. This CDR3 is CASSLGVAGYTGELFF. For the CDR3, the DNA is TGTGCCAGCAGCTTAGGCGTAGCGGGCTACACCGGGGAGCTGTTTTTT.

The chain uses TRBV7-9 and TRBJ2-3, with D perhaps matching TRBD2 (5 bases). The V gene's germline CDR1 is SEHNR and CDR2 FQNEAQ (reference sequence). V gave up 5 bases and J gave up 2 bases, with 8 bases separating them. The CDR3 has 13 residues. This CDR3 reads CASSHGVTDTQYF. CDR3 DNA sequence: TGTGCCAGCAGCCACGGGGTCACAGATACGCAGTATTTT.

This clone was observed a single time. J is TRBJ2-5 and V is TRBV7-9; D is unresolved. The J call may be faulty, since TRBJ2-7 better matches the DNA end. CDR1 and CDR2 (germline): SEHNR, FQNEAQ (reference sequence). This CDR3 region has 12 residues. CDR3: CASSLGSYEQYF. CDR3 DNA sequence: TGTGCCAGCAGCTTAGGATCCTACGAGCAGTACTTC.

The gene calls are TRBV9 and TRBJ2-3; TRBD2 aligns across 8 bases. The ends lost 0 bases at V and 4 bases at J; junction bases unmatched: 7. CDR1 is SGDLS and CDR2 is YYNGEE in the germline V gene. The length of the CDR3 is 16 residues. Here the CDR3 reads CASSVDGGARADTQYF. The CDR3, as DNA: TGTGCCAGCAGCGTAGACGGGGGGGCCCGTGCAGATACGCAGTATTTT.

The gene calls are TRBV6-5 and TRBJ1-1; tentative D call: TRBD1 (5 bases). The CDR3 runs 16 residues. V lost 3 bases to trimming and J lost 3 bases, with 17 bases between them. Germline V gene data show CDR1 as MNHEY and CDR2 as SVGAGI. The CDR3 nucleotides are TGTGCCAGCAGTTATAAGGGGTGGCCCCTGGACACTGAAGCTTTCTTT. It specifies CASSYKGWPLDTEAFF.

V gene TRBV6-1 combines with J gene TRBJ1-6; D remains unclear. Germline V CDR1 and CDR2: MNHNS, SASEGT. Trimming removed 6 bases at V and 6 bases at J, with 15 bases between. The CDR3 loop spans 15 amino acids. The CDR3 loop reads CASSPPEDSNSPLHF. DNA of the CDR3: TGTGCCAGCAGCCCACCAGAAGATAGTAATTCACCCCTCCACTTT.

The V call is TRBV28, the J call TRBJ2-7; TRBD1 matches 8 bases. Germline CDR1 is MDHEN and CDR2 is SYDVKM. This CDR3 comprises 14 residues. V lost 6 bases, J lost 4 bases, and 8 bases stayed unmatched. The CDR3 nucleotides are TGTGCCAGCAGGAAAGGACAGGGTCTTTACGAGCAGTACTTC. Its translation: CASRKGQGLYEQYF.

This chain uses TRBV9 with TRBJ1-2, with D hard to call. The CDR3 consists of 12 residues. Germline CDR1 reads SGDLS; CDR2 reads YYNGEE. V was pared by 4 bases and J by 3 bases, with 7 bases between. The CDR3 bases are TGTGCCAGCAGCAGTCGGGACTATGGCTACACCTTC. This sequence encodes CASSSRDYGYTF. The whole variable domain, filled in from reference TRBV9 and TRBJ1-2, reads DSGVTQTPKHLITATGQRVTLRCSPRSGDLSVYWYQQSLDQGLQFLIQYYNGEERAKGNILERFSAQQFPDLHSELNLSSLELGDSALYFCASSSRDYGYTFGSGTRLTVV.

This clone was counted once. CDR3 sequence reads: CASSEAPGTYLSTDTQYF. The DNA of the CDR3 is TGTGCCAGCAGTGAAGCGCCAGGGACCTACCTTAGCACAGATACGCAGTATTTT. The V call is TRBV6-1, the J call TRBJ2-3; either TRBD1 or TRBD2 may supply D (5 bases each). The CDR3 loop spans 18 amino acids. Trimming took 0 bases from V and 0 from J, leaving 16 bases between them. The germline CDR1 and CDR2 sequences are MNHNS and SASEGT.

CDR3 bases: TGTGCCAGCAGTGACATGGGGCAGGGCTTCTATGGCTACACCTTC. Its protein product is CASSDMGQGFYGYTF. V is TRBV6-1 and J is TRBJ1-2; a possible D gene is TRBD1 (5 bases). This CDR3 region has 15 residues. Germline V gene data show CDR1 as MNHNS and CDR2 as SASEGT. Trimming cost V 3 bases and J 4 bases, with 15 bases left between them.

V is TRBV7-9 and J is TRBJ1-1; D is possibly TRBD1 (6 bases). The germline V and J ends were trimmed by 5 bases and 3 bases, with 16 bases remaining between them. This CDR3 is built from 15 residues. CDR1 SEHNR and CDR2 FQNEAQ come from the germline V gene (reference sequence). For the CDR3, the DNA is TGTGCCAGCAGCCCGTGGGGGGGCGTCGACACTGAAGCTTTCTTT. It translates to CASSPWGGVDTEAFF.